A single sample is the source of the 26 T cell receptor beta chains below, sequenced in a study of T-cell memory formation after mild COVID-19. Via MiXCR, TCRdb re-called the 5' RACE reads, giving one row per CDR3 protein. The sample holds about 110,000 distinct CDR3 sequences, around 11% seen once. The sample taken for sequencing was PBMCs or a T cell subset sorted from them (not recorded which). The receptors were sampled from an adult woman who had mild COVID-19 (a few samples of this study predate the infection). Cell type and time point are not known.

This clonotype turned up a few times. The chain links TRBV27 to TRBJ1-5, with 7 bases matching TRBD1. V lost 3 bases to trimming and J lost 3 bases; unmatched junction nucleotides: 8. CDR3 length: 16 amino acids. Germline values: CDR1 MNHEY, CDR2 SMNVEV (reference sequence). The CDR3 DNA follows: TGTGCCAGCAGTTTGCTAGGGACAGAGCACAATCAGCCCCAGCATTTT. This codes for CASSLLGTEHNQPQHF.

This clonotype was seen more than once but under ten times. V gene TRBV20-1 combines with J gene TRBJ1-5; 7 bases are a match to TRBD1. Germline V lookup: CDR1 DFQATT, CDR2 SNEGSKA (reference sequence). The V segment lost 6 bases and the J segment 4 bases; nucleotides outside the gene matches: 15. The CDR3 is made up of 16 amino acids. The CDR3 sequence is CSARRDSPGYNQPQHF. The CDR3 nucleotides read TGCAGTGCGCGAAGGGACAGCCCAGGGTATAATCAGCCCCAGCATTTT.

This clonotype has just a few counts. DNA of the CDR3: TGTGCCAGCAGTGAGCCGAACGGGGGGCGGTGGGAGACCCAGTACTTC. Its protein is CASSEPNGGRWETQYF. V is TRBV6-5 and J is TRBJ2-5, with D maybe TRBD2 (7 bases). CDR1 is MNHEY and CDR2 is SVGAGI in the germline V gene. V was trimmed by 5 bases and J by 5 bases, leaving 21 bases between them. The CDR3 sequence is 16 residues long.

This clonotype was picked up a small number of times. This chain connects TRBV12-3 or TRBV12-4 to TRBJ2-5; 9 nucleotides align to TRBD2. The CDR3 runs 17 residues. With V trimmed by 6 bases and J by 2 bases, 13 bases remained unmatched. CDR3 nucleotide sequence: TGTGCCAGCAGAACCTCCGATGGCGGGGGGGTTCAAGAGACCCAGTACTTC. Translated: CASRTSDGGGVQETQYF.

J is TRBJ2-1 and V is TRBV5-5; D possibly corresponds to TRBD2 (6 bases). Deletions cut 1 base from V and 7 bases from J, with 12 bases between. Germline V gene data show CDR1 as SGHKS and CDR2 as YYEKEE (reference sequence). The CDR3 is 14 amino acids. The CDR3 sequence: CASSLIGGKNEQFF. CDR3 in DNA: TGTGCCAGCAGCTTGATCGGCGGGAAGAATGAGCAGTTCTTC.

This clonotype has only a few counts. The V gene is TRBV6-5, the J gene TRBJ2-5, with D possibly being TRBD2 (5 bases). Deletions cut 6 bases from V and 5 bases from J, with 16 bases between. The CDR3 sequence is 14 residues long. Germline V gene data show CDR1 as MNHEY and CDR2 as SVGAGI. The CDR3 loop is CASSWAGASETQYF. CDR3 DNA: TGTGCCAGCAGCTGGGCGGGCGCCAGCGAGACCCAGTACTTC.

This clonotype was seen only a few times. The rearrangement uses TRBV30 and TRBJ2-3; D ambiguous. V was cut by 2 bases and J by 0 bases, with 12 bases left in between. The CDR3 length is 15 residues. The germline V gene has CDR1 GTSNPN and CDR2 SVGIG (reference sequence). The CDR3 protein is CAWSRVGGSTDTQYF. The CDR3 nucleotides read TGTGCCTGGAGTAGGGTCGGCGGAAGCACAGATACGCAGTATTTT.

In its sample, this clonotype was seen a few times. This chain connects TRBV10-3 to TRBJ2-1; 8 nucleotides agree with TRBD2. V shed 6 bases and J 8 bases; nucleotides not matched to a gene: 15. This CDR3 comprises 16 residues. CDR1 ENHRY and CDR2 SYGVKD come from the germline V gene. The CDR3 spells CAIRRENSGIQDEQFF. The CDR3 region has the DNA TGTGCCATCAGGCGGGAGAATAGCGGGATCCAGGATGAGCAGTTCTTC.

V gene TRBV19 combines with J gene TRBJ1-2; weak D call: TRBD1 (5 bases). The CDR3 runs 13 residues. Looked up from germline, CDR1 is LNHDA and CDR2 is SQIVND (reference sequence). Trimming took 5 bases from V and 2 from J, leaving 9 bases between them. The CDR3 DNA is TGTGCCAGTAGTTCCAACAGGAACTATGGCTACACCTTC. Amino acids: CASSSNRNYGYTF.

This clonotype was counted a few times. The chain uses TRBV12-3 or TRBV12-4 and TRBJ2-2, with D possibly TRBD2 on 5 matching bases. The CDR3 totals 16 residues. The V gene lost 2 bases and the J gene lost 3 bases, with 13 bases spanning the gap. The CDR3 loop reads CASSLLAVEYTGELFF. As DNA, the CDR3 is TGTGCCAGCAGTTTACTAGCCGTTGAGTACACCGGGGAGCTGTTTTTT.

This clonotype came up a few times. The rearrangement uses TRBV7-9 and TRBJ2-3, with TRBD1 matching over 8 bases. Germline V lookup: CDR1 SEHNR, CDR2 FQNEAQ (reference sequence). V trimming: 5 bases; J trimming: 3 bases; junction bases outside the gene matches: 7. The CDR3 runs 15 residues. Written as DNA, the CDR3 is TGTGCCAGCAGCCCGTGGACAGGGCGGACAGATACGCAGTATTTT. Translated, it gives CASSPWTGRTDTQYF.

This clonotype occurred a few times. This sequence joins TRBV7-9 and TRBJ2-5, with a weak D call TRBD1 (6 bases). There are 15 residues in the CDR3. Germline lookup yields CDR1 SEHNR and CDR2 FQNEAQ (reference sequence). The V and J ends lost 5 bases and 5 bases respectively, with 18 bases between them. CDR3 sequence reads: CASSDTRGPFETQYF. In DNA, the CDR3 is TGTGCCAGCAGCGACACCAGGGGCCCCTTTGAGACCCAGTACTTC.

By proportion, this clonotype is medium-sized. The J gene is TRBJ1-4, the V gene TRBV7-8, with 9 bases fitting TRBD1. The CDR3 spans 15 residues. In germline, CDR1 is SGHVS, CDR2 FQNEAQ. Trimming cost V 5 bases and J 5 bases; bases outside gene matches: 6. The CDR3 is CASSQGGQGNEKLFF. DNA for the CDR3: TGTGCCAGCAGCCAAGGCGGACAGGGGAATGAAAAACTGTTTTTT.

This clonotype was seen more than once but under ten times. J is TRBJ2-7 and V is TRBV14; 9 bases map to TRBD1. V lost 0 bases to trimming and J lost 4 bases; unmatched junction nucleotides: 7. There are 16 residues in the CDR3. The germline V gene encodes CDR1 SGHDN and CDR2 FVKESK. The CDR3, as DNA: TGTGCCAGCAGCCAAGAGCTACAGGGGGCGCGTTACGAGCAGTACTTC. Amino acid sequence: CASSQELQGARYEQYF.

The CDR3 DNA is TGCGCCAGCAGCCAAGATGCCGCCACTGAAGCTTTCTTT. It is translated as CASSQDAATEAFF. The chain combines TRBV4-1 with TRBJ1-1, with no clear D. V lost 0 bases and J lost 4, with 6 bases in between. Germline-derived CDR1 and CDR2 are MGHRA and YSYEKL. This CDR3 is built from 13 residues.

This clonotype has just a few counts. This rearrangement joins TRBV9 to TRBJ1-1; D gene unclear. Trimming took off 0 bases at V and 11 bases at J, with 17 bases between the two ends. This CDR3 is 14 amino acids long. CDR1 is SGDLS, CDR2 YYNGEE, per germline. CDR3 nucleotides: TGTGCCAGCAGCGTAGATTCCGCCACGGCGGGCGCTTTCTTT. As protein: CASSVDSATAGAFF.

This clonotype was observed many times. The chain is built from TRBV29-1 and TRBJ2-7; 11 bases agree with TRBD1. V lost 4 bases and J lost 4; bases outside the gene matches: 9. This CDR3 contains 15 residues. Germline CDR1 and CDR2: SQVTM and ANQGSEA. CDR3 in DNA: TGCAGCGTTGTAGCAGGACAGGGGGCTAAGTACGAGCAGTACTTC. It is translated as CSVVAGQGAKYEQYF.

There are many counts of this clonotype. The V call is TRBV7-9, the J call TRBJ2-1; no definite D call. The germline V gene has CDR1 SEHNR and CDR2 FQNEAQ (reference sequence). The length of the CDR3 is 12 residues. Between the trimmed V and J ends, which lost 0 bases and 10 bases, there was a span of 7 bases. CDR3 protein: CASSLALIEQFF. The CDR3 coding sequence is TGTGCCAGCAGCTTAGCCCTCATCGAGCAGTTCTTC.

The chain couples TRBV11-2 to TRBJ2-5, with TRBD1 identical over 7 bases. The CDR3 is 17 residues long. With 0 bases clipped from V and 3 bases from J, the junction kept 10 bases outside the gene matches. The germline CDR1 and CDR2 sequences are SGHAT and FQNNGV. CDR3 coding DNA: TGTGCCAGCAGCTTAGATGGGGACAGTCTAAGGAAAGAGACCCAGTACTTC. Protein sequence: CASSLDGDSLRKETQYF. Combining the CDR3 with reference TRBV11-2 and TRBJ2-5 gives the whole variable domain EAGVAQSPRYKIIEKRQSVAFWCNPISGHATLYWYQQILGQGPKLLIQFQNNGVVDDSQLPKDRFSAERLKGVDSTLKIQPAKLEDSAVYLCASSLDGDSLRKETQYFGPGTRLLVL.

In this sample, this clonotype turned up a few times. Written as DNA, the CDR3 is TGTGCCAGCAGTTTAAGGCGTTCCACAGATACGCAGTATTTT. This gives the protein CASSLRRSTDTQYF. The gene calls are TRBV12-3 or TRBV12-4 and TRBJ2-3, with no clear D. The CDR3 spans 14 residues. V lost 2 bases and J lost 2, with 8 bases in between.

The rearrangement links TRBV7-2 to TRBJ2-3, with 12 bases identical to TRBD2. CDR1 and CDR2 (germline): SGHTA, FQGNSA. This CDR3 comprises 16 residues. The J segment lost 4 bases and the V segment lost 2 bases, leaving 4 bases of the junction unmatched. As DNA, the CDR3 is TGTGCCAGCAGCTTATCCCCTAGCGGGGGGGCAGATACGCAGTATTTT. Protein: CASSLSPSGGADTQYF.

This clonotype was seen a handful of times. V usage is TRBV10-3 and J usage is TRBJ1-2, with 11 positions matching TRBD1. The CDR3 spans 15 residues. Germline loops: CDR1 ENHRY, CDR2 SYGVKD. Trimming removed 6 bases from V and 4 bases from J; junction bases left unmatched: 7. In DNA, the CDR3 is TGTGCCATCAGGAATCAGGACAGGGGGCCCTATGGCTACACCTTC. The encoded protein is CAIRNQDRGPYGYTF.

This clonotype has a handful of counts. The rearrangement uses TRBV20-1 and TRBJ1-1; D gene ambiguous. This CDR3 comprises 13 residues. V was pared by 1 base and J by 1 base, with 7 bases between. Germline CDR1 DFQATT, CDR2 SNEGSKA (reference sequence). CDR3 loop: CSARVPENTEAFF. The CDR3 nucleotides are TGCAGTGCTAGAGTCCCAGAGAACACTGAAGCTTTCTTT.

This chain uses TRBV12-3 or TRBV12-4 with TRBJ2-2; weak D call: TRBD2 (7 bases). The germline V and J ends were trimmed by 6 bases and 2 bases, with 16 bases remaining between them. CDR3 length: 16 residues. CDR3 coding DNA: TGTGCCAGCAGCCCTAGGGGGGGGCCTAACACCGGGGAGCTGTTTTTT. It translates to CASSPRGGPNTGELFF.

This clonotype turned up a few times. The V call is TRBV20-1, the J call TRBJ2-1; 7 positions match TRBD2. Germline trimming cut 0 bases from V and 2 bases from J; bases unmatched to any gene: 10. Germline V gene sequence: CDR1 DFQATT, CDR2 SNEGSKA (reference sequence). This CDR3 has 17 residues. DNA for the CDR3: TGCAGTGCTAGAGACGGCGGGGACTACCGGGCCTACAATGAGCAGTTCTTC. Protein sequence: CSARDGGDYRAYNEQFF.

The chain joins TRBV5-1 to TRBJ1-1; D not resolved. The CDR3 consists of 13 residues. CDR1 SGHRS and CDR2 YFSETQ come from the germline V gene. Trimming cost V 0 bases and J 1 base, with 4 bases left between them. In nucleotides, the CDR3 is TGCGCCAGCAGCTTGGAAGAGAACACTGAAGCTTTCTTT. Protein: CASSLEENTEAFF.